The T cell receptor (beta chain) described here comes from a study of CD8 T cells in ankylosing spondylitis. Study conclusions and caveats: Before this, some motif variants had been reported in reactive arthritis synovial fluid and blood.

Quantitative 5'-RACE was performed with molecular barcodes, and it yielded the TCR beta libraries. TCRdb recomputed calls from the 5' RACE reads with MiXCR, one row per CDR3 protein. The sample consists of about 39,000 distinct CDR3 sequences, 10% of them appearing once. This clonotype occurred many times. The antigen is undetermined. The CDR3 contains 15 residues. Losses at the gene ends were 5 bases for V and 6 bases for J; bases not matched to a gene: 8. The germline gives CDR1 SGHTA, CDR2 FQGNSA. This TCR was recovered from a male donor with ankylosing spondylitis or in good health (not recorded which). This sequence joins TRBV7-2 and TRBJ1-5, with TRBD1 matching 9 bases. Sequencing was carried out using blood, either unsorted or a sorted T cell fraction (not recorded which). CDR3 nucleotides: TGTGCCAGCAGCCCGGGACAGGGTGTATCTCAGCCCCAGCATTTT. Amino acid sequence: CASSPGQGVSQPQHF. The complete variable domain, with remaining parts taken from reference TRBV7-2 and TRBJ1-5, reads GAGVSQSPSNKVTEKGKDVELRCDPISGHTALYWYRQSLGQGLEFLIYFQGNSAPDKSGLPSDRFSAERTGGSVSTLTIQRTQQEDSAVYLCASSPGQGVSQPQHFGDGTRLSIL.